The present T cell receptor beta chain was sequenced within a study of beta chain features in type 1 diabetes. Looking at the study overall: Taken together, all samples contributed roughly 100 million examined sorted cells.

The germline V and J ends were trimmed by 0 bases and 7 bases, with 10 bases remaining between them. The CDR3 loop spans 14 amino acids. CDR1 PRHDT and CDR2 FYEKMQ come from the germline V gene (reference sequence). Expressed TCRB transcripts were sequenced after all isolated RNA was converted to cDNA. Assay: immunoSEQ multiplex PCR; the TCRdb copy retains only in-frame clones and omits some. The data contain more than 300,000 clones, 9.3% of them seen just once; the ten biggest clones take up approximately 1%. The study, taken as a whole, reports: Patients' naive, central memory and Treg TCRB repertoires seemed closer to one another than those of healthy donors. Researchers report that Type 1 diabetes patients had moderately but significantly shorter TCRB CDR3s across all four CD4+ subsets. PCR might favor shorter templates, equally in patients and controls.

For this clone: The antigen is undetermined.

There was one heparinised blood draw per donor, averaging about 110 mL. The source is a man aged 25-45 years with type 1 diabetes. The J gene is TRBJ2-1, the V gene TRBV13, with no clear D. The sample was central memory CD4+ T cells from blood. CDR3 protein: CASSLGGLKNEQFF. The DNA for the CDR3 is TGTGCCAGCAGCTTAGGGGGCCTAAAAAATGAGCAGTTCTTC.